This T cell receptor (beta chain) was profiled in a study of cytomegalovirus exposure and HLA in healthy donors. As concerns this clone: As yet, its antigen is unknown.

Whole-study results and caveats: The dataset shows that most TCR sequences were rare, while some public TCRs occurred in many donors.

A multiplex PCR was run with 60 Vbeta primers and 13 Jbeta primers. Clones were sequenced by immunoSEQ multiplex PCR, and TCRdb holds only the in-frame ones, with some missing. The profile shows approximately 54,000 clones, 82% of them singletons. What was sequenced was PBMCs. The TCR comes from a woman between 18 and 29 years old in good health and CMV-seronegative.

The chain's CDR3 is CASSQFGGLGSYNEQFF. As DNA, the CDR3 is TGCGCCAGCAGCCAATTTGGCGGTTTGGGCTCCTACAATGAGCAGTTCTTC. The V call is TRBV4-1, the J call TRBJ2-1; D not certain. The CDR3 loop spans 17 amino acids. Trimming pared 2 bases from V and 0 bases from J, leaving 14 bases between. Germline V gene data show CDR1 as MGHRA and CDR2 as YSYEKL.